This T cell receptor beta chain was sequenced for a study of T-cell memory formation after mild COVID-19. Findings of the study overall: Cross-reactive memory appears to have joined, as suggested by some responding clones showing up in pre-infection memory. Clones from the second wave (peaking day 37) had unconfirmed SARS-CoV-2 specificity. Shrinking CD4+ clones resided mostly in CM and EM, and CD8+ ones in EMRA.

V lost 7 bases and J lost 3; bases outside the gene matches: 6. The CDR3 covers 14 residues. Germline CDR1 reads SEHNR; CDR2 reads FQNEAQ (reference sequence). The authors produced TCR alpha and TCR beta cDNA libraries with sample barcodes and UMIs by 5'RACE using constant-segment primers. TCRdb independently ran MiXCR on the 5' RACE reads; one entry per CDR3 protein. Here the sample spans 350,000 to 450,000 distinct CDR3 sequences, roughly 20% being singletons. With regard to this clonotype: No antigen is known for it.

This clonotype was sampled from an adult woman who had mild COVID-19 (a few samples of this study predate the infection). Cell type and time point are not known. The chain combines TRBV7-9 with TRBJ2-1, with 7 bases aligning to TRBD2. Sequencing was carried out using PBMCs or a T cell subset sorted from them (not recorded which). CDR3 loop: CASTPSGFYNEQFF. The CDR3 region has the DNA TGTGCCAGCACCCCTAGCGGCTTCTACAATGAGCAGTTCTTC.